This TCR beta chain was found in a study of beta chain features in type 1 diabetes. What was sequenced were expressed TCRB transcripts, since all of the isolated RNA had been reverse transcribed. Generated by immunoSEQ multiplex PCR, the TCRdb table keeps only in-frame clones and is missing some. This repertoire shows 200,000 to 300,000 clones, around 68% found once; its top ten account for around 0.05%. About this clone itself: The antigen is unknown.

Study outcomes and limitations: VDJ junctions in type 1 diabetes patients carried more deletions and fewer insertions.

Via the markers CD45RO/CCR7/CD25/CD127/CD95/CD27, stem cell-like memory, regulatory, central memory and naive CD4+ cells were sorted. Germline V lookup: CDR1 GTSNPN, CDR2 SVGIG (reference sequence). Between the trimmed V and J ends, which lost 3 bases and 4 bases, there was a span of 13 bases. This CDR3 has 14 residues. Specimen: naive CD4+ T cells from blood. The clonotype comes from a man under 40 in good health. The chain employs TRBV30 and TRBJ2-1; TRBD2 is a possible D gene (5 bases). The CDR3 DNA follows: TGTGCCTGGAGCCGGTCGCAGCGGTACAATGAGCAGTTCTTC. It codes for CAWSRSQRYNEQFF.